These T cell receptor beta chains were read from a single sample in a study of T cell changes during pregnancy in multiple sclerosis. Some clones are missing from TCRdb's copy, which holds only in-frame ones; the method was immunoSEQ multiplex PCR. Found here are around 55,000 clones, approximately 94% of them singletons; the top ten hold less than 4%. Sequencing was performed on CD8+ T cells from peripheral blood mononuclear cells, taken in the third trimester of pregnancy. The origin of the receptors is a female donor with multiple sclerosis, enrolled in a pregnancy study. The CDR3 runs from the conserved cysteine through the conserved F or W. D genes are given only for firm matches. Only part of the rows carry a size: once, few, many, or a class if the clone is expanded.

.	.	TRBJ2-2	TRBV9	TGTGCCAGCAGCGTAGCATTAGTCGGGGAGCTGTTTTTT	CASSVALVGELFF
.	.	TRBJ2-2	TRBV11-2	TGTGCCAGCAGCTCAAGAGGTATTACCGCCGCGAACACCGGGGAGCTGTTTTTT	CASSSRGITAANTGELFF
.	TRBD2	TRBJ2-7	TRBV11-2	TGTGCCAGCTCCTCCCCGGGACTAGCGGCCTTATTCTCCTACGAGCAGTACTTC	CASSSPGLAALFSYEQYF
.	.	TRBJ2-1	TRBV9	TGTGCCAGCAGCCCGGGAGCCAATCCTTTCAATGAGCAGTTCTTC	CASSPGANPFNEQFF
.	.	TRBJ1-3	TRBV25-1	TGTGCCAGCAGTGAGTACTTCTCTGGAAACACCATATATTTT	CASSEYFSGNTIYF
.	.	TRBJ1-2	TRBV19	TGTGCCAGTACCTACGAAGGGGACTATGGCTACACCTTC	CASTYEGDYGYTF
.	TRBD2	TRBJ2-7	TRBV27	TGTGCCAGCAGTTACATAGCGGGAGAGTCCTCCTACGAGCAGTACTTC	CASSYIAGESSYEQYF
.	TRBD2	TRBJ2-7	TRBV11-2	TGTGCCAGCAGCCTAGGGAGGGGAGTTTACGAGCAGTACTTC	CASSLGRGVYEQYF
few	TRBD1	TRBJ1-1	TRBV9	TGTGCCAGCAGCCCATGGGACGGACAGGGCACTGAAGCTTTCTTT	CASSPWDGQGTEAFF
.	.	TRBJ1-4	TRBV19	TGTGCCAGTAGTCGATACGCAGAAAATGAAAAACTGTTTTTT	CASSRYAENEKLFF
.	TRBD1	TRBJ1-2	TRBV5-1	TGCGCCAGCAGCTACAAGCCAGCCCAGGACAGGGCAAACTACTATGGCTACACCTTC	CASSYKPAQDRANYYGYTF
.	TRBD1	TRBJ2-2	TRBV5-4	TGTGCCAGCAGCTTGGATGGACAGGGTCTCGCCGGGGAGCTGTTTTTT	CASSLDGQGLAGELFF
.	TRBD1	TRBJ2-7	TRBV28	TGTGCCAGCAGGGCTAGACAGGGGGACGCCTACGAGCAGTACTTC	CASRARQGDAYEQYF
.	TRBD1	TRBJ1-1	TRBV4-2	TGTGCCAGCAGCCCTAAAGTGACAGGGGGGACTGAAGCTTTCTTT	CASSPKVTGGTEAFF
.	.	TRBJ2-1	TRBV27	TGTGCCAGCAGTTTAGAGGCCCTCGGGGGGCCTAATGAGCAGTTCTTC	CASSLEALGGPNEQFF
.	TRBD2	TRBJ2-3	TRBV4-1	TGCGCCAGCAGCCCGCTAGGGGGTGGGCTAGCGGGCGCACCAGTTAGCACAGATACGCAGTATTTT	CASSPLGGGLAGAPVSTDTQYF
.	TRBD2	TRBJ2-3	TRBV5-4	TGTGCCAGCAGCTCCCTGACTAGCGGCACAGATACGCAGTATTTT	CASSSLTSGTDTQYF
.	.	TRBJ2-2	TRBV6-1	TGTGCCAGCAGTGATTTTCCCGACACCGGGGAGCTGTTTTTT	CASSDFPDTGELFF
.	.	TRBJ1-1	TRBV27	TGTGCCAGCACACCCGGCAGGGGGAACACTGAAGCTTTCTTT	CASTPGRGNTEAFF
.	.	TRBJ2-7	TRBV6-1	TGTGCCAGCAGTGGAGTCGGAGGCACCTACGAGCAGTACTTC	CASSGVGGTYEQYF
.	.	TRBJ2-1	TRBV11-2	TGTGCCAGCAGCCTCGGTCCCTACAATGAGCAGTTCTTC	CASSLGPYNEQFF
.	.	TRBJ2-3	TRBV7-9	TGTGCCAGCAGCTCGGGAGTAAGCACAGATACGCAGTATTTT	CASSSGVSTDTQYF
.	.	TRBJ2-5	TRBV4-1	TGCGCCAGCAGCCAAGATCAGGGGCAGCAAGAGACCCAGTACTTC	CASSQDQGQQETQYF
.	.	TRBJ2-1	TRBV6-1	TGTGCCAGCAGTGAATGGGTGGTCCTAACTAACAATGAGCAGTTCTTC	CASSEWVVLTNNEQFF
.	.	TRBJ2-7	TRBV6-5	TGTGCCAGCAGTTACTCGGGGGGCTCCTACGAGCAGTACTTC	CASSYSGGSYEQYF
once	TRBD2	TRBJ2-1	TRBV5-4	TGTGCCAGCAGCTTGGGACTAGCGGCCCCCTACAATGAGCAGTTCTTC	CASSLGLAAPYNEQFF
few	.	TRBJ1-2	TRBV6-1	TGTGCCAGCAGGGCTGCCAGGGCTGCTAACTATGGCTACACCTTC	CASRAARAANYGYTF
.	TRBD1	TRBJ2-2	TRBV5-1	TGCGCCAGCTGGGTGGGACAGGGATCGAACACCGGGGAGCTGTTTTTT	CASWVGQGSNTGELFF
.	TRBD2	TRBJ2-1	TRBV4-1	TGCGCCAGCAGCCTGCGGGAGCGGGAGGGCCAAAATGAGCAGTTCTTC	CASSLREREGQNEQFF
.	.	TRBJ2-7	TRBV10-3	TGTGCCATCAGTGGGGGTGGAGGGCATTTGAACGAGCAGTACTTC	CAISGGGGHLNEQYF
.	.	TRBJ2-7	TRBV5-1	TGCGCCAGCAGCTTGTGGGCAGGGGGGACCTACGAGCAGTACTTC	CASSLWAGGTYEQYF
.	TRBD1	TRBJ1-2	TRBV7-2	TGTGCCAGCAGCTTGGGTGAGAGGGGGCGCGGGAATGGCTACACCTTC	CASSLGERGRGNGYTF
.	TRBD1	TRBJ2-1	TRBV10-3	TGTGCCATCAGTGAGCAGACAGGGGCTGAGCAGTTCTTC	CAISEQTGAEQFF
.	TRBD1	TRBJ2-1	TRBV5-6	TGTGCCAGCAGCTTAGGGACAGGGGAACTCAATGAGCAGTTCTTC	CASSLGTGELNEQFF
.	.	TRBJ2-7	TRBV28	TGTGCCAGCAGGCCCGCCCCCTCAGCGGGCCTCGACGAGCAGTACTTC	CASRPAPSAGLDEQYF
.	TRBD2	TRBJ2-3	TRBV28	TGTGCCAGCAGTTTAAAAAAGGGAGCGGGAGGGAGAGATACGCAGTATTTT	CASSLKKGAGGRDTQYF
.	.	TRBJ1-2	TRBV21-1	TGTGCCAGCAGCGCGAGACAGGGGAACTATGGCTACACCTTC	CASSARQGNYGYTF
.	TRBD1	TRBJ2-7	TRBV5-6	TGTGCCAGCAGCTTCGGGGACAGGGGTAACTACGAGCAGTACTTC	CASSFGDRGNYEQYF
.	TRBD2	TRBJ2-3	TRBV4-1	TGCGCCAGCAGCGGGACTAGCACAAACACAGATACGCAGTATTTT	CASSGTSTNTDTQYF
.	.	TRBJ2-7	TRBV4-1	TGCGCCAGCAGCCCCTCCCGGGGTGGGGACGAGCAGTACTTC	CASSPSRGGDEQYF
.	.	TRBJ2-1	TRBV5-1	TGCGCCAGCAGCTCCGGTCCTCGGGGGTACAATGAGCAGTTCTTC	CASSSGPRGYNEQFF
.	.	TRBJ2-7	TRBV7-9	TGTGCCAGCAGCTTAACATATGGGCCCGACCACTCCTACGAGCAGTACTTC	CASSLTYGPDHSYEQYF
.	.	TRBJ1-2	TRBV7-2	TGTGCCAGCAGCCAGGATCGGGGGGCGTCCTATGGCTACACCTTC	CASSQDRGASYGYTF
.	.	TRBJ1-3	TRBV19	TGTGCCAGTAGTACGGAGTACCCCCCGGGACATATTGGAAACACCATATATTTT	CASSTEYPPGHIGNTIYF
.	TRBD1	TRBJ1-2	TRBV7-6	TGTGCCAGCAGCTCATTTCTTCAGGGGGCATCCGACGGCTACACCTTC	CASSSFLQGASDGYTF